This TCR beta chain was documented in a study of molecular identifiers for immune sequencing clone quantification. Findings and caveats of the study: Highly expanded clone sizes could be underestimated by identical TCR molecules sharing a barcode.

This clonotype was seen just once. Its antigen is unidentified. CDR1 MNHNS and CDR2 SASEGT come from the germline V gene. The J segment lost 5 bases and the V segment lost 7 bases, leaving 12 bases of the junction unmatched. The length of the CDR3 is 16 residues. TCRdb reprocessed the PCR reads with MiXCR, giving one entry per CDR3 protein. The table includes hundreds of thousands of distinct CDR3 sequences, over 25% detected once. The specimen was naive CD8+ T cells from blood, with Jurkat cell RNA spiked in. Indicated subset: FACS-sorted CD8+CD4-CCR7+CD45RA+ naive T cells. This clonotype was obtained from a human donor in good health. Some libraries in this study had Jurkat cell RNA spiked in. The chain joins TRBV6-1 to TRBJ2-1; 9 nucleotides align to TRBD2. The CDR3: CASNPPTRGGHNEQFF. The CDR3 nucleotides read TGTGCCAGCAACCCGCCCACGCGGGGGGGCCACAATGAGCAGTTCTTC.